These 25 T cell receptor beta chains were sequenced from one sample in a study of regulatory T cells in long-lasting Graves disease. This sample's time point: persistent/refractory GD, antithyroid drugs over 5 years with positive TRAb. RNA isolated from PBMCs was used to make the TCR library. According to the study, TCR beta libraries were built with iRepertoire HTBI primers and CDR3-region Arm-PCR. TCRdb ran MiXCR on the multiplex PCR reads and lists one entry per CDR3 protein. The table shows hundreds of thousands of distinct CDR3 sequences, with under 25% occurring only once. The specimen comprised peripheral blood mononuclear cells (PBMCs), sampled when the disease was refractory, from a patient treated with antithyroid drugs. The receptors were gathered from a female donor with Graves disease.

In this sample, this clonotype turned up many times. This chain joins TRBV7-2 and TRBJ1-2; no reliable D call. Germline CDR1 SGHTA, CDR2 FQGNSA. Between the trimmed V and J ends, which lost 1 base and 3 bases, there was a span of 12 bases. The CDR3 sequence is 15 residues long. The CDR3 sequence: CASSLEWVPYYGYTF. In DNA, the CDR3 is TGTGCCAGCAGCTTAGAATGGGTCCCATACTATGGCTACACCTTC.

This clonotype was seen only a few times. The rearrangement joins TRBV5-1 to TRBJ2-2, with D perhaps matching TRBD1 (5 bases). CDR3 length: 15 amino acids. Germline V lookup: CDR1 SGHRS, CDR2 YFSETQ. V lost 4 bases to trimming and J lost 2 bases, with 12 bases between them. The CDR3 sequence: CASSSFDSNTGELFF. For the CDR3, the DNA is TGCGCCAGCAGCAGCTTTGACAGCAACACCGGGGAGCTGTTTTTT.

The chain is built from TRBV19 and TRBJ1-1; TRBD1 is a possible D gene (6 bases). V lost 8 bases and J 8 bases, leaving 21 bases between the germline ends. CDR3 size: 14 residues. Germline CDR1 LNHDA, CDR2 SQIVND (reference sequence). The CDR3: CASSYANGGQEAFF. The CDR3 DNA sequence: TGTGCCAGTTCCTACGCGAACGGGGGGCAGGAAGCTTTCTTT. The complete variable domain, with remaining parts taken from reference TRBV19 and TRBJ1-1, reads DGGITQSPKYLFRKEGQNVTLSCEQNLNHDAMYWYRQDPGQGLRLIYYSQIVNDFQKGDIAEGYSVSREKKESFPLTVTSAQKNPTAFYLCASSYANGGQEAFFGQGTRLTVV.

The chain employs TRBV12-3 or TRBV12-4 and TRBJ1-3; D might be TRBD1 (6 bases). Trimming pared 3 bases from V and 7 bases from J, leaving 16 bases between. This CDR3 spans 15 amino acids. CDR3 region: CASSFSAGVGNTIYF. The CDR3 DNA reads TGTGCCAGCAGTTTTTCTGCAGGGGTTGGGAACACCATATATTTT.

This clonotype was recorded at least ten times. The chain's CDR3 is CASSPWGMERDRSYEQYF. CDR3 DNA: TGTGCCAGCAGTCCTTGGGGTATGGAAAGGGACAGATCCTACGAGCAGTACTTC. V and J are TRBV12-3 or TRBV12-4 and TRBJ2-7, with 7 bases that match TRBD1. The CDR3 spans 18 residues. Unmatched junction bases numbered 17, after V lost 5 bases and J lost 1 base.

This clonotype was recorded a few times. V is TRBV7-3 and J is TRBJ2-7, with D perhaps matching TRBD1 or TRBD2 (5 bases each). This CDR3 spans 14 amino acids. Trimming took off 5 bases at V and 3 bases at J, with 14 bases between the two ends. Germline lookup yields CDR1 SGHTA and CDR2 FQGTGA. The CDR3 protein is CASSPGATGYEQYF. The CDR3 DNA reads as TGTGCCAGCAGCCCCGGGGCTACAGGCTACGAGCAGTACTTC.

This clonotype was observed at least ten times. This chain joins TRBV7-9 and TRBJ1-1; TRBD1 might be the D (5 bases). V lost 5 bases, J lost 4 bases, and 23 bases lay in between. Per the germline V gene, CDR1 is SEHNR and CDR2 is FQNEAQ (reference sequence). CDR3 length equals 17 residues. For the CDR3, the DNA is TGTGCCAGCAGCCTTAATCTAGGTGGGGGGGGAGGCACTGAAGCTTTCTTT. Residues: CASSLNLGGGGGTEAFF.

This clonotype came up many times. This rearrangement joins TRBV28 to TRBJ1-6; no clear D gene. This CDR3 region has 16 residues. The germline V gene has CDR1 MDHEN and CDR2 SYDVKM. The V end was cut by 4 bases, the J end by 8 bases, with 18 bases between. The CDR3 nucleotides are TGTGCCAGCAGTTCCCCAGAGGTAGGAGGAGATTCACCCCTCCACTTT. Translated: CASSSPEVGGDSPLHF.

The chain links TRBV6-1 to TRBJ1-1, with D maybe TRBD1 (6 bases). The CDR3 spans 17 residues. Trimming took off 7 bases at V and 3 bases at J, with 24 bases between the two ends. Per germline, CDR1 MNHNS and CDR2 SASEGT. CDR3 coding DNA: TGTGCCAGCATGATAGACGGCCCCTATAAGGGGGACACTGAAGCTTTCTTT. Protein: CASMIDGPYKGDTEAFF.

This clonotype was seen many times. This sequence joins TRBV28 and TRBJ1-4, with D unclear. The CDR3 extends over 15 amino acids. Trimming took 6 bases from V and 4 from J, leaving 15 bases between them. Germline CDR1 and CDR2: MDHEN and SYDVKM. CDR3 amino acids: CASSPQHRNNEKLFF. Here the CDR3 DNA reads TGTGCCAGCAGCCCTCAGCATAGAAATAATGAAAAACTGTTTTTT.

This clonotype has a count of ten or more. The chain carries TRBV12-3 or TRBV12-4 and TRBJ1-1; 7 bases map to TRBD1. Unmatched junction bases numbered 8, after V lost 6 bases and J lost 7 bases. This CDR3 region has 13 residues. Here the CDR3 reads CASSRTGVGEAFF. CDR3 DNA sequence: TGTGCCAGCAGCCGTACAGGGGTCGGTGAAGCTTTCTTT.

This clonotype was detected only a few times. This chain uses TRBV27 with TRBJ2-7; tentatively, D is TRBD1 (6 bases). This CDR3 has 13 residues. With 4 bases removed from V and 9 bases from J, the gap between germline ends came to 16 bases. CDR1 MNHEY and CDR2 SMNVEV come from the germline V gene (reference sequence). The CDR3 DNA sequence: TGTGCCAGCAGTTCCCAGAAGTGGGGGCGGCAGTACTTC. Its protein is CASSSQKWGRQYF.

This clonotype was detected ten times or more. V is TRBV12-3 or TRBV12-4 and J is TRBJ2-5; maybe TRBD1 (6 bases). Trimming removed 5 bases from V and 4 bases from J, with 17 bases in between. This CDR3 is built from 15 residues. The CDR3, as DNA: TGTGCCAGCAGTACTGCAACGGGACAACTAGAGACCCAGTACTTC. It encodes CASSTATGQLETQYF.

The chain employs TRBV7-2 and TRBJ2-2; D unclear. Per the germline V gene, CDR1 is SGHTA and CDR2 is FQGNSA. The CDR3 contains 16 residues. V was cut by 0 bases and J by 0 bases, with 8 bases left in between. CDR3 protein: CASSLAASSNTGELFF. The DNA for the CDR3 is TGTGCCAGCAGCTTAGCCGCCAGCTCGAACACCGGGGAGCTGTTTTTT.

Turning to this clonotype: One base away lies a much larger clone, so this may be a sequencing read error. The gene calls are TRBV6-1 and TRBJ2-7; possible D gene TRBD2, 6 bases. V shed 6 bases and J shed 4 bases, with 10 bases lying between them. This CDR3 region has 12 residues. CDR1 is MNHNS and CDR2 is SASEGT in the germline V gene. CDR3 bases: TGTGCCAGCAGGACTAGTAAGTACGAGCAGTACTTC. Its protein is CASRTSKYEQYF.

This clonotype showed up many times. V gene TRBV12-3 or TRBV12-4 combines with J gene TRBJ2-5; 9 bases line up with TRBD1. V shed 2 bases and J 5 bases; nucleotides not matched to a gene: 3. The length of the CDR3 is 14 residues. The CDR3, as DNA: TGTGCCAGCAGTTTAACAGGGGGCGTTGAGACCCAGTACTTC. Residues: CASSLTGGVETQYF.

The chain joins TRBV29-1 to TRBJ1-4; D gene unclear. CDR1 and CDR2 (germline): SQVTM, ANQGSEA. V dropped 6 bases and J dropped 8 bases, with 16 bases sitting between them. CDR3 length equals 13 residues. CDR3 nucleotides: TGCAGCGTCGGTCCGTCGCTGGGGGAAAAACTGTTTTTT. Translating gives CSVGPSLGEKLFF.

The rearrangement links TRBV28 to TRBJ2-3; the match to TRBD1 covers 8 bases. CDR3 length: 16 residues. Germline V lookup: CDR1 MDHEN, CDR2 SYDVKM. V lost 6 bases to trimming and J lost 2 bases; unmatched junction nucleotides: 10. CDR3 in amino acids: CASRSRWDRSTDTQYF. The CDR3 DNA reads as TGTGCCAGCAGATCCCGTTGGGACAGGTCCACAGATACGCAGTATTTT.

The chain is built from TRBV7-9 and TRBJ2-4, with D perhaps TRBD1 (5 bases). V lost 1 base to trimming and J lost 9 bases, with 10 bases between them. The CDR3 has 13 amino acids. Germline V CDR1 and CDR2: SEHNR, FQNEAQ (reference sequence). The CDR3 protein is CASSLEQAGIQYF. In DNA form, the CDR3 reads TGTGCCAGCAGCTTAGAACAGGCAGGCATTCAGTACTTC.

At least ten counts were recorded for this clonotype. The chain employs TRBV28 and TRBJ2-7; TRBD1 might be the D (6 bases). V was clipped by 5 bases and J by 3 bases, with 14 bases between them. The CDR3 sequence is 14 residues long. The germline V gene encodes CDR1 MDHEN and CDR2 SYDVKM. CDR3 amino acids: CASSTGTSFYEQYF. The CDR3 DNA is TGTGCCAGCAGTACCGGGACAAGTTTCTACGAGCAGTACTTC.

This chain connects TRBV29-1 to TRBJ1-1; maybe TRBD1 (5 bases). V was shortened by 6 bases and J by 5 bases, with 16 bases between the two germline ends. The CDR3 covers 13 residues. CDR1 is SQVTM, CDR2 ANQGSEA, per germline. CDR3 in DNA: TGCAGCGTCCTACGACAGCTAGCGACTGAAGCTTTCTTT. As protein: CSVLRQLATEAFF. Full variable domain (rest looked up from reference TRBV29-1 and TRBJ1-1): SAVISQKPSRDICQRGTSLTIQCQVDSQVTMMFWYRQQPGQSLTLIATANQGSEATYESGFVIDKFPISRPNLTFSTLTVSNMSPEDSSIYLCSVLRQLATEAFFGQGTRLTVV.

This clonotype appeared many times. V usage is TRBV7-9 and J usage is TRBJ2-7, with D perhaps being TRBD1 or TRBD2 (6 bases each). V was trimmed by 1 base and J by 0 bases, leaving 16 bases between them. Germline-derived CDR1 and CDR2 are SEHNR and FQNEAQ (reference sequence). The CDR3 runs to 17 residues. The CDR3 coding sequence is TGTGCCAGCAGCTTAGGGGGGGCCGGGAGATCCTCCTACGAGCAGTACTTC. Protein product: CASSLGGAGRSSYEQYF.

There are many counts of this clonotype. The chain links TRBV7-2 to TRBJ2-7; TRBD1 might be the D (6 bases). Germline CDR1 reads SGHTA; CDR2 reads FQGNSA. Between the trimmed V and J ends, which lost 5 bases and 1 base, there was a span of 12 bases. This CDR3 contains 14 residues. CDR3 in amino acids: CASSSMGASYEQYF. The CDR3 DNA follows: TGTGCCAGCAGCAGCATGGGGGCTTCCTACGAGCAGTACTTC.

At least ten counts were recorded for this clonotype. The chain recombines TRBV5-1 with TRBJ1-1, with 9 nucleotides matching TRBD1. Trimming removed 4 bases from V and 1 base from J; junction bases left unmatched: 8. The CDR3 is 16 residues long. Germline V gene lookup returns CDR1 SGHRS and CDR2 YFSETQ. The CDR3 DNA reads as TGCGCCAGCAGCCCAAATCCGGGACAGGGGAACACTGAAGCTTTCTTT. Translating gives CASSPNPGQGNTEAFF.

This clonotype was detected ten times or more. V usage is TRBV27 and J usage is TRBJ1-5; no clear D. Germline CDR1 and CDR2: MNHEY and SMNVEV (reference sequence). This CDR3 is 15 amino acids long. V lost 3 bases and J 3 bases, leaving 12 bases between the germline ends. The CDR3 DNA reads as TGTGCCAGCAGTTTGTCGGGCTTACTCAATCAGCCCCAGCATTTT. Protein: CASSLSGLLNQPQHF.